This T cell receptor (beta chain) was documented in a study of cytomegalovirus exposure and HLA in healthy donors. PCR amplification relied on 60 Vbeta primers (plus 13 Jbeta primers). TCRdb's table, derived via immunoSEQ multiplex PCR, lists solely in-frame clones and lacks some. The sample table includes tens of thousands of clones. Whole-study findings and limits: The study dropped some indistinguishable V segments, TRBV6-2 and TRBV6-3 among them. Equally common other TCR beta chains were less clonally expanded than HLA-associated ones, a later analysis found.

Per the germline V gene, CDR1 is SEHNR and CDR2 is FQNEAQ (reference sequence). Deletions cut 5 bases from V and 6 bases from J, with 11 bases between. The CDR3 sequence is 13 residues long. Notes on this clone: The antigen remains undetermined.

The sequence was collected from a woman aged 25-40 years in good health and CMV-seronegative. The chain combines TRBV7-9 with TRBJ1-5, with D possibly matching TRBD1 (6 bases). Sequencing was done on a sample of PBMCs. CDR3 in DNA: TGTGCCAGCAGCCCCTCAGGGGCTCAGCCCCAGCATTTT. Protein sequence: CASSPSGAQPQHF.